Following are 24 T cell receptor beta chains from one sample sequenced in a study of T-cell memory formation after mild COVID-19. TCRdb fed the 5' RACE reads into MiXCR, producing one record per CDR3 protein. In the table there are 250,000 to 300,000 distinct CDR3 sequences, 8% to 10% of which are singletons. Sequenced input: PBMCs or a T cell subset sorted from them (not recorded which). The receptors shown here come from a man aged 18 to 29 who had mild COVID-19 (a few samples of this study predate the infection). Cell type and time point are not known.

This clonotype turned up a few times. An end of the junction differs from the germline gene, which may be a read error. The genes are TRBV7-9 and TRBJ2-1; the D gene is possibly TRBD2 (5 bases). CDR3 length: 15 residues. Germline-derived CDR1 and CDR2 are SEHNR and FQNEAQ (reference sequence). The CDR3 spells CASSFGVSSFNEQFF. CDR3 nucleotides: TGTGCCAGCAGCTTCGGGGTTAGTTCCTTCAATGAGCAGTTCTTC.

This clonotype has a count of ten or more. The J gene is TRBJ2-5, the V gene TRBV10-3, with D perhaps being TRBD1 or TRBD2 (6 bases each). This CDR3 is built from 13 residues. CDR1 and CDR2 (germline): ENHRY, SYGVKD. Trimming shortened V by 4 bases and J by 3 bases, and 9 bases separated the two germline ends. The DNA for the CDR3 is TGTGCCATCAGTGGGGGGGCCGAAGAGACCCAGTACTTC. Amino acids: CAISGGAEETQYF.

There are many counts of this clonotype. This rearrangement joins TRBV5-6 to TRBJ2-4; D is unresolved. The CDR3 is made up of 12 amino acids. The germline gives CDR1 SGHDT, CDR2 YYEEEE. V shed 4 bases and J shed 9 bases, with 11 bases lying between them. CDR3 coding DNA: TGTGCCAGCAGCGGAAGTGAGAGCATTCAGTACTTC. Amino acids: CASSGSESIQYF.

This clonotype was recorded at least ten times. V usage is TRBV3-1 and J usage is TRBJ2-1; no clear D. Germline CDR1 and CDR2: LGHDT and YNNKEL (reference sequence). The V end lost 1 base, the J end lost 4 bases, and 5 bases lay between the germline ends. This CDR3 is 13 amino acids long. The CDR3 reads CASSQVGYNEQFF. For the CDR3, the DNA is TGTGCCAGCAGCCAAGTGGGGTACAATGAGCAGTTCTTC.

The V gene is TRBV6-2 or TRBV6-3, the J gene TRBJ2-3; TRBD1 matches 9 bases. The CDR3 is made up of 14 amino acids. The J segment lost 4 bases and the V segment lost 6 bases, leaving 5 bases of the junction unmatched. Germline assignment: CDR1 MNHEY and CDR2 SVGEGT. The CDR3 protein is CASRTGTGSDTQYF. The DNA of the CDR3 is TGTGCCAGCAGAACCGGGACAGGGTCAGATACGCAGTATTTT.

In this sample, this clonotype turned up many times. This rearrangement joins TRBV11-2 to TRBJ2-1; D is unclear. Trimming took 1 base from V and 6 from J, leaving 4 bases between them. CDR1 and CDR2 (germline): SGHAT, FQNNGV. This CDR3 spans 12 amino acids. CDR3 DNA sequence: TGTGCCAGCAGCTTAGCGGGCAATGAGCAGTTCTTC. This encodes CASSLAGNEQFF.

The genes are TRBV2 and TRBJ2-3, with D possibly TRBD1 on 6 matching bases. Per germline, CDR1 SNHLY and CDR2 FYNNEI. The V gene lost 6 bases and the J gene lost 4 bases, with 8 bases spanning the gap. The CDR3 length is 12 residues. CDR3 nucleotide sequence: TGTGCCAGCAGCACAGGGTCAGATACGCAGTATTTT. Its translation: CASSTGSDTQYF.

This clonotype turned up a few times. The chain's CDR3 is CSVDLGPNDNTQYF. CDR3 DNA: TGCAGCGTTGATTTGGGCCCGAACGACAATACGCAGTATTTT. The chain combines TRBV29-1 with TRBJ2-3; D unresolved. From germline, CDR1 is SQVTM and CDR2 ANQGSEA. CDR3 length equals 14 residues. Trimming removed 3 bases at V and 7 bases at J, with 17 bases between.

This chain connects TRBV13 to TRBJ2-4, with 14 bases matching TRBD2. Trimming removed 5 bases from V and 2 bases from J; junction bases left unmatched: 11. Germline V gene sequence: CDR1 PRHDT, CDR2 FYEKMQ (reference sequence). The CDR3 contains 19 residues. The DNA for the CDR3 is TGTGCCAGCAGCAGAACCGGGACTAGCGGGGGAATGCCCAAAAACATTCAGTACTTC. It specifies CASSRTGTSGGMPKNIQYF.

This clonotype showed up many times. The chain links TRBV4-3 to TRBJ1-5, with D hard to call. The germline V gene has CDR1 LGHNA and CDR2 YSLEER. The CDR3 runs to 14 residues. V lost 1 base and J lost 5, with 9 bases in between. CDR3 coding DNA: TGCGCCAGCAGCCAAGTCGTGGCGGATCAGCCCCAGCATTTT. Its translation is CASSQVVADQPQHF.

The sample holds a few counts of this clonotype. V and J are TRBV30 and TRBJ1-1; 7 bases map to TRBD1. The germline gives CDR1 GTSNPN, CDR2 SVGIG (reference sequence). This CDR3 spans 13 amino acids. V trimming: 0 bases; J trimming: 4 bases; junction bases outside the gene matches: 2. CDR3 coding DNA: TGTGCCTGGAGTGTACAGGGGAGCACTGAAGCTTTCTTT. It encodes CAWSVQGSTEAFF. Full variable domain (missing parts from reference TRBV30 and TRBJ1-1): SQTIHQWPATLVQPVGSPLSLECTVEGTSNPNLYWYRQAAGRGLQLLFYSVGIGQISSEVPQNLSASRPQDRQFILSSKKLLLSDSGFYLCAWSVQGSTEAFFGQGTRLTVV.

This clonotype was seen a few times. This chain connects TRBV7-6 to TRBJ2-5, with TRBD2 identical over 8 bases. V was pared by 0 bases and J by 0 bases, with 3 bases of the junction left unmatched. The CDR3 sequence is 16 residues long. Germline CDR1 and CDR2: SGHVS and FNYEAQ. The CDR3 nucleotides are TGTGCCAGCAGCTTAGCGGGACTAGGTAACCAAGAGACCCAGTACTTC. It specifies CASSLAGLGNQETQYF. Using reference TRBV7-6 and TRBJ2-5 for the parts outside the CDR3, the full variable domain is GAGVSQSPRYKVTKRGQDVALRCDPISGHVSLYWYRQALGQGPEFLTYFNYEAQQDKSGLPNDRFSAERPEGSISTLTIQRTEQRDSAMYRCASSLAGLGNQETQYFGPGTRLLVL.

This clonotype has just a few counts. This chain joins TRBV7-6 and TRBJ2-7; possibly TRBD2 for D (6 bases). The CDR3 runs to 15 residues. Germline values: CDR1 SGHVS, CDR2 FNYEAQ. V lost 1 base, J lost 2 bases, and 12 bases lay in between. The CDR3 sequence: CASSLEGSGTYEQYF. The CDR3 DNA reads as TGTGCCAGCAGCTTAGAGGGTAGCGGTACCTACGAGCAGTACTTC.

This clonotype occurred a few times. V and J are TRBV10-3 and TRBJ2-1; 14 bases match TRBD2. There are 15 residues in the CDR3. After removal of 11 bases from V and 3 bases from J, the junction contained 6 bases not matched to a gene. Germline lookup yields CDR1 ENHRY and CDR2 SYGVKD. CDR3 sequence (DNA): TGTGCCTCAAGGACTAGCGGGGGGTACTACAATGAGCAGTTCTTC. Encoded protein: CASRTSGGYYNEQFF.

The rearrangement uses TRBV6-6 and TRBJ1-2; unclear D gene. The germline V gene encodes CDR1 MNHNY and CDR2 SVGAGI (reference sequence). This CDR3 region has 15 residues. V lost 8 bases to trimming and J lost 5 bases, with 21 bases between them. In nucleotides, the CDR3 is TGTGCCAGCCTCTGGGCGTTGGGCGGAAAATATGGCTACACCTTC. Encoded protein: CASLWALGGKYGYTF.

The chain recombines TRBV7-8 with TRBJ2-3; weak D call: TRBD1 (5 bases). Trimming stripped 4 bases from V and 2 bases from J, with 13 bases between. CDR1 is SGHVS, CDR2 FQNEAQ, per germline. The CDR3 runs to 15 residues. CDR3 in amino acids: CASSSLGRVTDTQYF. CDR3 sequence (DNA): TGTGCCAGCAGCTCTTTGGGGCGAGTCACAGATACGCAGTATTTT. Full variable domain (rest looked up from reference TRBV7-8 and TRBJ2-3): GAGVSQSPRYKVAKRGQDVALRCDPISGHVSLFWYQQALGQGPEFLTYFQNEAQLDKSGLPSDRFFAERPEGSVSTLKIQRTQQEDSAVYLCASSSLGRVTDTQYFGPGTRLTVL.

The table lists this clonotype with a few counts. The CDR3 here is CASRAGGETQYF. CDR3 DNA sequence: TGTGCCAGCAGGGCTGGGGGGGAGACCCAGTACTTC. This chain links TRBV6-6 with TRBJ2-5; possible D gene TRBD2, 6 bases. The V end was cut by 6 bases, the J end by 5 bases, with 10 bases between. Germline V gene lookup returns CDR1 MNHNY and CDR2 SVGAGI (reference sequence). The CDR3 contains 12 residues.

This clonotype was counted only a few times. The chain links TRBV7-2 to TRBJ2-4, with TRBD1 matching over 9 bases. The germline gives CDR1 SGHTA, CDR2 FQGNSA. The CDR3 runs to 14 residues. The V and J ends lost 6 bases and 9 bases, in that order; junction bases with no gene match: 9. CDR3: CASRVGTGLSIQYF. For the CDR3, the DNA is TGTGCCAGCAGGGTCGGGACAGGGTTGAGCATTCAGTACTTC.

Ten or more counts support this clonotype. The genes are TRBV10-3 and TRBJ2-1; D is ambiguous. V lost 5 bases, J lost 5 bases, and 16 bases lay in between. From germline, CDR1 is ENHRY and CDR2 SYGVKD. The CDR3 length is 15 residues. The CDR3 reads CAISYPHEGNNEQFF. Here the CDR3 DNA reads TGTGCCATCAGTTATCCCCACGAAGGGAACAATGAGCAGTTCTTC.

This clonotype was picked up a small number of times. The chain employs TRBV6-1 and TRBJ1-4, with D maybe TRBD1 (5 bases). The germline V and J ends were trimmed by 4 bases and 7 bases, with 13 bases remaining between them. Germline lookup yields CDR1 MNHNS and CDR2 SASEGT. This CDR3 comprises 14 residues. Here the CDR3 reads CASSGQGWGEKLFF. The CDR3 nucleotides are TGTGCCAGCAGTGGGCAGGGATGGGGTGAAAAACTGTTTTTT.

The rearrangement uses TRBV7-9 and TRBJ1-5; D is ambiguous. This CDR3 is built from 12 residues. The germline V gene encodes CDR1 SEHNR and CDR2 FQNEAQ (reference sequence). V lost 4 bases to trimming and J lost 9 bases, with 10 bases between them. The CDR3 here is CASSSLSGPQHF. For the CDR3, the DNA is TGTGCCAGCAGCTCCCTCTCGGGGCCCCAGCATTTT.

This clonotype was observed many times. V usage is TRBV6-5 and J usage is TRBJ2-7, with D possibly TRBD1 on 7 matching bases. CDR1 is MNHEY, CDR2 SVGAGI, per germline. Trimming cost V 4 bases and J 8 bases, with 18 bases left between them. There are 14 residues in the CDR3. CDR3 residues: CASSWAGTDTKQYF. The CDR3 DNA follows: TGTGCCAGCAGTTGGGCGGGGACAGATACGAAGCAGTACTTC.

This clonotype was observed a handful of times. J is TRBJ2-5 and V is TRBV11-2; 10 bases are a match to TRBD2. Trimming cost V 1 base and J 0 bases; bases outside gene matches: 8. CDR1 is SGHAT, CDR2 FQNNGV, per germline. The CDR3 runs 18 residues. Written as DNA, the CDR3 is TGTGCCAGCAGCTTAGGGGAGCGGGGGGGCCTTTACCAAGAGACCCAGTACTTC. Translating gives CASSLGERGGLYQETQYF.

The chain combines TRBV5-1 with TRBJ2-7; TRBD2 aligns across 8 bases. This CDR3 contains 15 residues. The ends lost 0 bases at V and 4 bases at J; junction bases unmatched: 6. The germline V gene has CDR1 SGHRS and CDR2 YFSETQ. Here the CDR3 reads CASSLGISGAYEQYV. CDR3 coding DNA: TGCGCCAGCAGCTTGGGAATTAGCGGGGCTTACGAGCAGTACGTC.